Each of the 18 T cell receptor beta chains below was sequenced from the same sample in a study of blood T cells in healthy people across ages. The use of a sample-barcoded 5' primer and a J-beta primer mix characterized a second PCR of about 7 to 12 cycles. TCRdb independently ran MiXCR on the 5' RACE reads; one entry per CDR3 protein. This table has 950,000 to 1,200,000 distinct CDR3 sequences, 35% to 40% appearing once. The sequencing sample was made of blood. These receptors came from a man in his late teens or twenties in good health.

The chain has TRBV20-1 and TRBJ1-5, with a possible D match to TRBD1 (6 bases). This CDR3 region has 13 residues. Germline values: CDR1 DFQATT, CDR2 SNEGSKA (reference sequence). V was clipped by 3 bases and J by 5 bases, with 11 bases between them. Here the CDR3 DNA reads TGCAGTGCTAGTTTAGGGGGTTATCAGCCCCAGCATTTT. Protein sequence: CSASLGGYQPQHF.

This chain connects TRBV5-1 to TRBJ1-5; D might be TRBD1 (5 bases). The V gene's germline CDR1 is SGHRS and CDR2 YFSETQ. With 0 bases removed from V and 6 bases from J, the gap between germline ends came to 10 bases. The CDR3 has 14 amino acids. CDR3 in DNA: TGCGCCAGCAGCTTGGAAGGCCAGGGTCAGCCCCAGCATTTT. Residues: CASSLEGQGQPQHF.

This chain connects TRBV2 to TRBJ2-3; D not resolved. V was trimmed by 0 bases and J by 2 bases, leaving 6 bases between them. Looked up from germline, CDR1 is SNHLY and CDR2 is FYNNEI. CDR3 length: 14 amino acids. The CDR3 sequence: CASSEAVITDTQYF. Written as DNA, the CDR3 is TGTGCCAGCAGTGAAGCGGTTATCACAGATACGCAGTATTTT.

The chain employs TRBV7-7 and TRBJ2-1; D might be TRBD2 (6 bases). Germline assignment: CDR1 SSHAT and CDR2 FNYEAQ (reference sequence). Trimming removed 1 base from V and 1 base from J, with 17 bases in between. This CDR3 region has 18 residues. As DNA, the CDR3 is TGTGCCAGCAGCTTAGGAGGTCCGGGGAGGTCTTCCTACAATGAGCAGTTCTTC. This translates into CASSLGGPGRSSYNEQFF.

This clonotype has a single count. This chain joins TRBV6-5 and TRBJ2-1; D is uncertain. V dropped 8 bases and J dropped 0 bases, with 17 bases sitting between them. The CDR3 spans 16 residues. The germline CDR1 and CDR2 sequences are MNHEY and SVGAGI. The CDR3 DNA reads TGTGCCAGCGGCAGACAAGGAAAAAGCTCCTACAATGAGCAGTTCTTC. Translating it yields CASGRQGKSSYNEQFF.

This clonotype was observed once. V gene TRBV7-2 combines with J gene TRBJ2-7; TRBD1 matches at 8 bases. CDR3 size: 14 residues. Germline CDR1 SGHTA, CDR2 FQGNSA. The V and J ends lost 7 bases and 0 bases, in that order; junction bases with no gene match: 5. CDR3 in DNA: TGTGCCAGCAAAGCGACAGGGGCCTCCTACGAGCAGTACTTC. Translated: CASKATGASYEQYF.

On this clonotype: A much more abundant neighbour one base away suggests this may be a read error. The gene calls are TRBV12-3 or TRBV12-4 and TRBJ2-1, with 8 bases lining up with TRBD1. The CDR3 extends over 14 amino acids. The J segment lost 8 bases and the V segment lost 6 bases, leaving 9 bases of the junction unmatched. DNA for the CDR3: TGTGCCAGCAGGATCGGACAGGGTAATGATGAGCAGTTCTTC. Protein sequence: CASRIGQGNDEQFF.

The chain employs TRBV2 and TRBJ1-2; D is uncertain. Germline V gene sequence: CDR1 SNHLY, CDR2 FYNNEI. The CDR3 covers 16 residues. With 5 bases removed from V and 3 bases from J, the gap between germline ends came to 19 bases. In nucleotides, the CDR3 is TGTGCCAGCAGTCCGGACCTTTCTCTAAACCACTATGGCTACACCTTC. Amino acid sequence: CASSPDLSLNHYGYTF.

This clonotype was found once. The V gene is TRBV20-1, the J gene TRBJ2-5; D gene uncertain. The germline V gene encodes CDR1 DFQATT and CDR2 SNEGSKA (reference sequence). The CDR3 totals 11 residues. CDR3 sequence (DNA): TGCAGGGACGACGTTCCCAATGAGCAGTACTTC. This translates into CRDDVPNEQYF.

This clonotype was recorded many times. This chain connects TRBV2 to TRBJ2-7; no firm D call. V dropped 4 bases and J dropped 2 bases, with 6 bases sitting between them. Looked up from germline, CDR1 is SNHLY and CDR2 is FYNNEI. The CDR3 runs 12 residues. CDR3 DNA: TGTGCCAGCAGTGGTAGGGCCTACGAGCAGTACTTC. This encodes CASSGRAYEQYF.

This clonotype was recorded a few times. The chain carries TRBV29-1 and TRBJ1-4; possibly TRBD1 for D (5 bases). The germline V gene has CDR1 SQVTM and CDR2 ANQGSEA. V was shortened by 6 bases and J by 3 bases, with 11 bases between the two germline ends. The CDR3 extends over 13 amino acids. CDR3 amino acids: CSVKGSPNEKLFF. CDR3 DNA sequence: TGCAGCGTGAAGGGGTCGCCTAATGAAAAACTGTTTTTT. The full variable domain, completed using reference TRBV29-1 and TRBJ1-4, is SAVISQKPSRDICQRGTSLTIQCQVDSQVTMMFWYRQQPGQSLTLIATANQGSEATYESGFVIDKFPISRPNLTFSTLTVSNMSPEDSSIYLCSVKGSPNEKLFFGSGTQLSVL.

V and J are TRBV28 and TRBJ2-1; D unclear. The germline V and J ends were trimmed by 6 bases and 0 bases, with 15 bases remaining between them. The V gene's germline CDR1 is MDHEN and CDR2 SYDVKM. This CDR3 comprises 16 residues. CDR3 in amino acids: CASRLAAFSSYNEQFF. In DNA, the CDR3 is TGTGCCAGCAGGCTGGCGGCGTTTAGCTCCTACAATGAGCAGTTCTTC.

The table lists this clonotype with many counts. The rearrangement links TRBV5-1 to TRBJ2-1; the D gene is possibly TRBD1 (6 bases). This CDR3 has 16 residues. V lost 0 bases and J 1 base, leaving 11 bases between the germline ends. The germline V gene has CDR1 SGHRS and CDR2 YFSETQ. CDR3: CASSLGYRASYNEQFF. The CDR3 coding sequence is TGCGCCAGCAGCTTGGGATACAGGGCATCCTACAATGAGCAGTTCTTC. The whole variable domain, remainder taken from reference TRBV5-1 and TRBJ2-1, is KAGVTQTPRYLIKTRGQQVTLSCSPISGHRSVSWYQQTPGQGLQFLFEYFSETQRNKGNFPGRFSGRQFSNSRSEMNVSTLELGDSALYLCASSLGYRASYNEQFFGPGTRLTVL.

CDR3 sequence (DNA): TGTGCCAGCAGCTCAAAGCGGACAGGGATCACCGGGGAGCTGTTTTTT. Translation: CASSSKRTGITGELFF. V and J are TRBV11-1 and TRBJ2-2, with TRBD1 identical over 8 bases. The CDR3 extends over 16 amino acids. In germline, CDR1 is SGHAT, CDR2 FQDESV (reference sequence). Trimming took 4 bases from V and 4 from J; bases not matched to a gene: 8.

In its sample, this clonotype was seen a few times. The rearrangement uses TRBV7-2 and TRBJ1-2; perhaps TRBD1 as D (5 bases). The V end lost 0 bases, the J end lost 1 base, and 6 bases lay between the germline ends. From germline, CDR1 is SGHTA and CDR2 FQGNSA. CDR3 length: 14 residues. The CDR3 nucleotides are TGTGCCAGCAGCTTAGCGGGGGATAACTATGGCTACACCTTC. Its translation: CASSLAGDNYGYTF. The variable domain in full, with the rest retrieved from reference TRBV7-2 and TRBJ1-2, is GAGVSQSPSNKVTEKGKDVELRCDPISGHTALYWYRQSLGQGLEFLIYFQGNSAPDKSGLPSDRFSAERTGGSVSTLTIQRTQQEDSAVYLCASSLAGDNYGYTFGSGTRLTVV.

In this sample, this clonotype turned up many times. The CDR3 sequence is CASSDRENTEAFF. The DNA of the CDR3 is TGTGCCAGCAGTGACAGGGAGAACACTGAAGCTTTCTTT. This rearrangement joins TRBV2 to TRBJ1-1; D may be TRBD1 (5 bases). The CDR3 contains 13 residues. Trimming shortened V by 3 bases and J by 1 base, and 6 bases separated the two germline ends. Germline V CDR1 and CDR2: SNHLY, FYNNEI.

The table lists this clonotype with a count of one. One end of the junction does not line up with germline, which may come from a read error. This chain connects TRBV20-1 to TRBJ2-3; a weak D match, TRBD2 (6 bases). CDR1 and CDR2 (germline): DFQATT, SNEGSKA (reference sequence). CDR3 length equals 13 residues. This CDR3 reads CSARGSSTDMQYF. CDR3 nucleotides: TGCAGTGCTCGGGGGTCTAGCACAGATATGCAGTATTTT.

The rearrangement uses TRBV24-1 and TRBJ2-1, with a weak D call TRBD1 (6 bases). CDR1 and CDR2 (germline): KGHDR, SFDVKD. V lost 6 bases, J lost 10 bases, and 15 bases lay in between. This CDR3 contains 13 residues. The CDR3 bases are TGTGCCACCAGTTCCCCAACCCAGGGGGAGCAGTTCTTC. This sequence encodes CATSSPTQGEQFF.